These T cell receptor beta chains were read from a single sample in a study of early T cells in non-severe SARS-CoV-2 infection. TCRdb fed the 5' RACE reads into MiXCR, producing one record per CDR3 protein. The sample has some 56,000 distinct CDR3 sequences, about 10% seen once. What was sequenced was whole blood. The receptors shown here come from an adult who was a healthcare worker with PCR-confirmed SARS-CoV-2 infection or an uninfected control (not recorded which). CDR3s include the opening cysteine and the closing phenylalanine or tryptophan. A D gene is named only where the DNA matches it firmly. The listing skips clone size in some rows; elsewhere it reads once, few, many or a size class.

TRBJ1-1 | - | TRBV29-1 | - | TGCAGCGTTGAAGATTTGGGGGAAGCTTTCTTT | CSVEDLGEAFF
TRBJ1-2 | - | TRBV12-3/TRBV12-4 | few | TGTGCCAGCAGGTCACAATCTAACTATGGCTACACCTTC | CASRSQSNYGYTF
TRBJ1-2 | - | TRBV5-1 | many | TGCGCCAGCAGCTTGGCCGGAGGGACTAACTATGGCTACACCTTC | CASSLAGGTNYGYTF
TRBJ2-1 | - | TRBV3-1 | - | TGTGCCAGCAGCCAAGGGGCGAGCTCCTACAATGAGCAGTTCTTC | CASSQGASSYNEQFF
TRBJ2-2 | - | TRBV29-1 | many | TGCAGCGTTGTCCTCGACAGGAACACCGGGGAGCTGTTTTTT | CSVVLDRNTGELFF
TRBJ2-7 | - | TRBV2 | - | TGTGCCAGCGGAGCATACGAGCAGTACTTC | CASGAYEQYF
TRBJ2-1 | TRBD1 | TRBV23-1 | few | TGCGCCAGCAGTCACCGTCCCGGGACAGGGAGCAATGAGCAGTTCTTC | CASSHRPGTGSNEQFF
TRBJ1-5 | TRBD1 | TRBV6-5 | few | TGTGCCAGCAGTAAGGGACAGGGTCAAGGCAATCAGCCCCAGCATTTT | CASSKGQGQGNQPQHF
TRBJ2-4 | - | TRBV2 | few | TGTGCCAGCAGTGGAGGACTTACGCGGGACAGTTGGACACCCCTAGCCAAAAACATTCAGTACTTC | CASSGGLTRDSWTPLAKNIQYF
TRBJ1-2 | TRBD1 | TRBV7-9 | - | TGTGCCAGCAGCCGGGGACAGGGGATTAACTATGGCTACACCTTC | CASSRGQGINYGYTF
TRBJ2-3 | - | TRBV5-4 | - | TGTGCCAGCTGGCGGAAAAGCACAGATACGCAGTATTTT | CASWRKSTDTQYF
TRBJ2-7 | - | TRBV19 | - | TGTGCCAGTAGTGTACAGATCCACTACTACGAGCAGTACTTC | CASSVQIHYYEQYF
TRBJ2-1 | - | TRBV5-8 | many | TGTGCCAGCAGCCCCAAGGGTAATGAGCAGTTCTTC | CASSPKGNEQFF
TRBJ1-1 | - | TRBV29-1 | few | TGCAGCGCCGAAGGCACATGGGGTGAAGCTTTCTTT | CSAEGTWGEAFF
TRBJ2-7 | - | TRBV3-1 | few | TGTGCCAGCAGCCCGCAGAGGGCCGTGCAGTACTTC | CASSPQRAVQYF
TRBJ1-1 | - | TRBV6-6 | few | TGTGCCAGCAGTTATGAGATAGAAGCTTTCTTT | CASSYEIEAFF
TRBJ1-6 | - | TRBV5-1 | few | TGCGCCAGCAGCTTCGGGGACGGTGACAACTCCTATAATTCACCCCTCCACTTT | CASSFGDGDNSYNSPLHF
TRBJ2-1 | - | TRBV5-4 | many | TGTGCCAGCAGCTTGGATGGCGGGGCCCCTAACAATGAGCAGTTCTTC | CASSLDGGAPNNEQFF
TRBJ2-4 | TRBD1 | TRBV19 | many | TGTGCCAGTAGACCTGTAGGGGGCTTGACCAAAAACATTCAGTACTTC | CASRPVGGLTKNIQYF
TRBJ2-5 | TRBD1 | TRBV27 | many | TGTGCCAGCAGTTTAAGCCCGGGGACAGTCCAAGAGACCCAGTACTTC | CASSLSPGTVQETQYF
TRBJ1-1 | - | TRBV5-1 | many | TGCGCCAGCAGCTGGACCGACAGTATGAACACTGAAGCTTTCTTT | CASSWTDSMNTEAFF
TRBJ1-5 | - | TRBV6-1 | - | TGTGCCAGCAGTGAAGGCTCAGTAAATCAGCCCCAGCATTTT | CASSEGSVNQPQHF
TRBJ1-4 | - | TRBV19 | few | TGTGCCAGTAGTATAGCCCTGGCAGTGGCTAATGAAAAACTGTTTTTT | CASSIALAVANEKLFF
TRBJ1-5 | - | TRBV12-3/TRBV12-4 | many | TGTGCCAGCAGTTTAAATCAGGGAAAACAGCCCCAGCATTTT | CASSLNQGKQPQHF
TRBJ2-7 | - | TRBV5-1 | - | TGCGCCAGCAGCAGAACAGACAACTACGAGCAGTACTTC | CASSRTDNYEQYF
TRBJ2-1 | - | TRBV2 | many | TGTGCCAGCAACCGCGGGCCAGAATATGAGCAGTTCTTC | CASNRGPEYEQFF
TRBJ2-7 | - | TRBV12-3/TRBV12-4 | few | TGTGCCAGCAGTTCCTCCCGGCTCGGTAGGGGAAAGGACGAGCAGTACTTC | CASSSSRLGRGKDEQYF
TRBJ2-3 | TRBD2 | TRBV20-1 | few | TGCAGTGCTAGAGCAGCGGGAGGGCTCACGCAGTATTTT | CSARAAGGLTQYF
TRBJ2-3 | TRBD2 | TRBV10-3 | many | TGTGCCATCAGTGAGGGGACTAGCGGGCTCACAGATACGCAGTATTTT | CAISEGTSGLTDTQYF
TRBJ2-7 | - | TRBV6-1 | few | TGTGCCAGCAGTGAAGGGGCGGGATCCTTCTACGAGCAGTACTTC | CASSEGAGSFYEQYF
TRBJ1-2 | - | TRBV20-1 | many | TGCAGTGCTAGGAGGATCCTGAATAACTATGGCTACACCTTC | CSARRILNNYGYTF
TRBJ2-5 | - | TRBV6-1 | - | TGTGCCAGCAGTGAAAGGTCAGGGTTGGAGACCCAGTACTTC | CASSERSGLETQYF
TRBJ2-6 | - | TRBV13 | - | TGTGCCGGAGCGGAATCCTCTTTTGGGGCCAACGTCCTGACTTTC | CAGAESSFGANVLTF
TRBJ2-1 | TRBD2 | TRBV7-2 | - | TGTGCCAGCAGCTTCTCGCCAGCGGGAGGTACAAATGAGCAGTTCTTC | CASSFSPAGGTNEQFF